The T cell receptor (beta chain) described here comes from a study of technical replicates of blood from a few donors. Assay used: immunoSEQ multiplex PCR; TCRdb lists only in-frame clones, some missing. Of just under 60,000 clones in the sample, approximately 95% were seen once. This CDR3 has 16 residues. Germline V lookup: CDR1 MRHNA, CDR2 SNTAGT. J gave up 6 bases and V 4 bases, and 10 bases lay outside the gene matches. The V gene is TRBV6-4, the J gene TRBJ2-1, with 9 bases aligning to TRBD1. The receptor's source is a human donor in good health. Some clones in this sample may be carry-over from other donors' samples. The sequencing input was PBMCs. CDR3 DNA sequence: TGTGCCAGCAGTGGAACCTTAGGACAGGGGCCCAATGAGCAGTTCTTC. Translating gives CASSGTLGQGPNEQFF.